Below, 2 T cell receptor beta chains from the same sample are listed, as sequenced in a study of metastatic and nonmetastatic thyroid tumors. Ahead of thyroid surgery, no patient had received treatment of any kind. TCRdb re-called clones from the PCR reads using MiXCR. The sample records about 37,000 clones, 13% being singletons. The sample taken for sequencing was blood. The receptor set was obtained from a female donor with papillary thyroid cancer or a benign thyroid nodule (not recorded which). Some clones in this sample may be carry-over from other donors' samples.

Relative to its sample, this clone is medium-sized. V gene TRBV6-5 combines with J gene TRBJ2-7; 10 bases match TRBD2. The germline V gene has CDR1 MNHEY and CDR2 SVGAGI. The CDR3 extends over 16 amino acids. The ends lost 0 bases at V and 6 bases at J; junction bases unmatched: 8. As DNA, the CDR3 is TGTGCCAGCAGTTACTCGGAAGCGGGAGGGTCCCTCGAGCAGTACTTC. This codes for CASSYSEAGGSLEQYF.

On this clone itself: A much bigger clone sits one base away, suggesting this may be a read error. The chain employs TRBV20-1 and TRBJ2-5; a weak D match, TRBD2 (5 bases). Per germline, CDR1 DFQATT and CDR2 SNEGSKA (reference sequence). The CDR3 is made up of 16 amino acids. The CDR3 nucleotides read TGCAGTGCTAGAGAAGAGGCTAGCTTGGGAAAAGATACCCAGTACTTC. Translated: CSAREEASLGKDTQYF.